These T cell receptor beta chains were read from a single sample in a study of T cell responses to AZD1222 COVID-19 vaccine. Generated by immunoSEQ multiplex PCR, the TCRdb table keeps only in-frame clones and is missing some. This table holds around 130,000 clones, 80% to 90% found once. The material was peripheral blood, obtained 28 days after the second AZD1222 dose. These receptors all come from an adult who received the AZD1222 COVID-19 vaccine. Both conserved end residues are part of each CDR3. The order of the fields is D gene, clone size, J gene, V gene, CDR3 length, CDR3 DNA, CDR3 protein. D genes are given only for firm matches. A row's size may be missing; if present it is once, few, many or a size class.

D gene: NA; clone size: NA; J gene: TRBJ1-6; V gene: TRBV5-4; CDR3 length: 15; CDR3 DNA: TGTGCCAGCACCTCATCAGGCAGGGGTGATTCACCCCTCCACTTT; CDR3 protein: CASTSSGRGDSPLHF
D gene: NA; clone size: few; J gene: TRBJ1-2; V gene: TRBV25-1; CDR3 length: 16; CDR3 DNA: TGTGCCAGCAGTGACCCCACAGGGTCGGCGAATGGTGGCTACACCTTC; CDR3 protein: CASSDPTGSANGGYTF
D gene: NA; clone size: NA; J gene: TRBJ1-2; V gene: TRBV5-4; CDR3 length: 16; CDR3 DNA: TGTGCCAGCACCCGGGGCGGTCAGGGGATTAACTATGGCTACACCTTC; CDR3 protein: CASTRGGQGINYGYTF
D gene: NA; clone size: NA; J gene: TRBJ2-7; V gene: TRBV7-2; CDR3 length: 14; CDR3 DNA: TGTGCCAGCAGCTTAACGGCGGGGTCCTACGAGCAGTACTTC; CDR3 protein: CASSLTAGSYEQYF
D gene: NA; clone size: NA; J gene: TRBJ1-1; V gene: TRBV6-2/TRBV6-3; CDR3 length: 14; CDR3 DNA: TGTGCCAGCAGTTACCTCTCGCGGGGGACTGAAGCTTTCTTT; CDR3 protein: CASSYLSRGTEAFF
D gene: NA; clone size: NA; J gene: TRBJ1-2; V gene: TRBV7-9; CDR3 length: 11; CDR3 DNA: TGTGCCAGCAGCACGGGATATGGCTACACCTTC; CDR3 protein: CASSTGYGYTF
D gene: NA; clone size: NA; J gene: TRBJ2-5; V gene: TRBV9; CDR3 length: 15; CDR3 DNA: TGTGCCAGCAGCCCCCGGACAGCCTCGGGGGAGACCCAGTACTTC; CDR3 protein: CASSPRTASGETQYF
D gene: TRBD2; clone size: NA; J gene: TRBJ2-1; V gene: TRBV5-1; CDR3 length: 16; CDR3 DNA: TGCGCCAGCAGCCCTGGAGGGCTAGCGGGGGGAGGTGAGCAGTTCTTC; CDR3 protein: CASSPGGLAGGGEQFF
D gene: NA; clone size: NA; J gene: TRBJ1-5; V gene: TRBV12-3/TRBV12-4; CDR3 length: 13; CDR3 DNA: TGTGCCAGCAGGGACAGCAGCAATCAGCCCCAGCATTTT; CDR3 protein: CASRDSSNQPQHF
D gene: NA; clone size: NA; J gene: TRBJ2-2; V gene: TRBV11-3; CDR3 length: 14; CDR3 DNA: TGTGCCAGCAGCTTAGGCCGGGGTGGCGGGGAGCTGTTTTTT; CDR3 protein: CASSLGRGGGELFF
D gene: NA; clone size: NA; J gene: TRBJ2-7; V gene: TRBV5-1; CDR3 length: 13; CDR3 DNA: TGCGCCAGCAGTTACCAGAGTCCCTACGAGCAGTACTTC; CDR3 protein: CASSYQSPYEQYF
D gene: NA; clone size: NA; J gene: TRBJ2-7; V gene: TRBV28; CDR3 length: 13; CDR3 DNA: TGTGCCAGCAAAACCCGGGGGGCTGGAGAGCAGTACTTC; CDR3 protein: CASKTRGAGEQYF
D gene: NA; clone size: NA; J gene: TRBJ2-3; V gene: TRBV2; CDR3 length: 15; CDR3 DNA: TGTGCCAGCAGTGTTATGGGAAGAGCGGCAGATACGCAGTATTTT; CDR3 protein: CASSVMGRAADTQYF
D gene: NA; clone size: NA; J gene: TRBJ1-1; V gene: TRBV7-9; CDR3 length: 15; CDR3 DNA: TGTGCCAGCAGCTTAGACGGCAAGGGGCTCACTGAAGCTTTCTTT; CDR3 protein: CASSLDGKGLTEAFF
D gene: NA; clone size: NA; J gene: TRBJ1-1; V gene: TRBV3-1/TRBV3-2; CDR3 length: 15; CDR3 DNA: TGTGCCAGCAGCCGAGCAGGAGGGGTGAACACTGAAGCTTTCTTT; CDR3 protein: CASSRAGGVNTEAFF
D gene: NA; clone size: NA; J gene: TRBJ2-5; V gene: TRBV18; CDR3 length: 14; CDR3 DNA: TGTGCCAGCTCACCAACTAGCCTCCAAGAGACCCAGTACTTC; CDR3 protein: CASSPTSLQETQYF
D gene: NA; clone size: NA; J gene: TRBJ2-7; V gene: TRBV5-1; CDR3 length: 14; CDR3 DNA: TGCGCCAGCAGTTTAGCCGCACCTCCGATCGAGCAGTACTTC; CDR3 protein: CASSLAAPPIEQYF
D gene: NA; clone size: many; J gene: TRBJ1-5; V gene: TRBV5-8; CDR3 length: 15; CDR3 DNA: TGTGCCAGCAGCTTGCGAATGTATAGCAATCAGCCCCAGCATTTT; CDR3 protein: CASSLRMYSNQPQHF
D gene: NA; clone size: NA; J gene: TRBJ1-1; V gene: TRBV6-1; CDR3 length: 17; CDR3 DNA: TGTGCCAGCAGTGAAGCATCCACAGGGATATTGAACACTGAAGCTTTCTTT; CDR3 protein: CASSEASTGILNTEAFF